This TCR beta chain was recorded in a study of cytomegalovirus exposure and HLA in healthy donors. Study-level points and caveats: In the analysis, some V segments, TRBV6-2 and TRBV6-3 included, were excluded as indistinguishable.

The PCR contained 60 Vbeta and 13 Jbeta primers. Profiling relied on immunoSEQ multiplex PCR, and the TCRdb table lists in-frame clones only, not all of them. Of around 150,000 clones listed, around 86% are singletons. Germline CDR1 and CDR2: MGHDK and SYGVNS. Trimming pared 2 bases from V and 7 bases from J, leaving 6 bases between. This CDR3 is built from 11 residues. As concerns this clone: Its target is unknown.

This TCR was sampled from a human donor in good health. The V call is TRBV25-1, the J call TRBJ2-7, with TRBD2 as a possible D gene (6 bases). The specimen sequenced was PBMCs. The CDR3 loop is CASSEGGEQYF. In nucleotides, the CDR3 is TGTGCCAGCAGTGAAGGAGGGGAGCAGTACTTC.